The 30 T cell receptor beta chains presented below share a single source sample, sequenced in a study of CD8+CD57+ T cells in acquired aplastic anemia. Genomic DNA, serving as template, underwent TCR beta VDJ and CDR3 profiling. MiXCR, run by TCRdb on the reads, gives a single entry per CDR3 protein. The sample includes about 470,000 distinct CDR3 sequences, around 30% of them seen just once. Patients chosen for sequencing had CD8+CD57+ cells that had expanded, as shown by flow cytometry. The source material was sorted CD4+, CD8+, or CD8+CD57+ T cells (not recorded which) from PBMCs. The source of these receptors is a human donor with aplastic anemia.

The rearrangement joins TRBV12-3 or TRBV12-4 to TRBJ1-5; 8 nucleotides match TRBD1. With 5 bases clipped from V and 4 bases from J, the junction kept 7 bases outside the gene matches. This CDR3 has 15 residues. CDR3 in amino acids: CASSRRGLSNQPQHF. The CDR3 nucleotides read TGTGCCAGCAGTCGCAGGGGGCTATCGAATCAGCCCCAGCATTTT.

The chain is built from TRBV6-6 and TRBJ2-3; 7 nucleotides align to TRBD1. V shed 2 bases, J shed 3 bases, and the junction held 2 bases outside the gene matches. Germline V CDR1 and CDR2: MNHNY, SVGAGI (reference sequence). This CDR3 comprises 14 residues. CDR3 sequence (DNA): TGTGCCAGCAGTTACGAACAGGGGACAGATACGCAGTATTTT. Translated, it gives CASSYEQGTDTQYF.

For the CDR3, the DNA is TGTGCCAGCAGCGTAGGCGACAAGAGCAATCAGCCCCAGCATTTT. This gives the protein CASSVGDKSNQPQHF. The rearrangement joins TRBV9 to TRBJ1-5; D is uncertain. Trimming removed 0 bases from V and 1 base from J, with 8 bases in between. CDR3 length: 15 residues. CDR1 and CDR2 (germline): SGDLS, YYNGEE.

This clonotype showed up just a few times. A single base separates this from a much larger clone, so it may be a read error. The V and J genes are TRBV7-3 and TRBJ1-2; TRBD1 aligns across 8 bases. There are 13 residues in the CDR3. Per germline, CDR1 SGHTA and CDR2 FQGTGA. The CDR3 nucleotides are TGTGCCAGCAGCGACGGACAGGGAGGAGGCTACGCCTTC. This codes for CASSDGQGGGYAF.

The V gene is TRBV5-5, the J gene TRBJ2-7; TRBD1 might be the D (5 bases). With 4 bases removed from V and 5 bases from J, the gap between germline ends came to 13 bases. CDR3 length: 13 residues. The V gene's germline CDR1 is SGHKS and CDR2 YYEKEE (reference sequence). DNA of the CDR3: TGTGCCAGCAGCCAATCGGACAAGCACGAGCAGTACTTC. Its protein product is CASSQSDKHEQYF.

The V and J genes are TRBV7-2 and TRBJ2-7; TRBD2 might be the D (6 bases). The tail of the sequence fits TRBJ2-1 better, so the J call may be wrong. Germline values: CDR1 SGHTA, CDR2 FQGNSA. The CDR3 extends over 14 amino acids. The CDR3 protein is CASSLSSSVAEQFF. CDR3 DNA sequence: TGTGCCAGCAGCTTATCCTCTAGCGTCGCCGAGCAGTTCTTC.

In its sample, this clonotype was seen a few times. The rearrangement links TRBV24-1 to TRBJ2-2, with TRBD2 as a possible D gene (7 bases). Germline values: CDR1 KGHDR, CDR2 SFDVKD. With 7 bases removed from V and 0 bases from J, the gap between germline ends came to 17 bases. This CDR3 region has 17 residues. The chain's CDR3 is CATSPSSGGANTGELFF. The CDR3 DNA sequence: TGTGCCACCAGCCCCTCCTCGGGGGGCGCGAACACCGGGGAGCTGTTTTTT.

The chain employs TRBV9 and TRBJ2-5; possible D gene TRBD1, 6 bases. Germline lookup yields CDR1 SGDLS and CDR2 YYNGEE. The CDR3 has 16 amino acids. The V gene lost 3 bases and the J gene lost 0 bases, with 15 bases spanning the gap. CDR3 sequence (DNA): TGTGCCAGCAGCGACGGACAGAACTTGTACCAAGAGACCCAGTACTTC. This encodes CASSDGQNLYQETQYF.

Only a few counts were recorded for this clonotype. The junction differs from germline at one of its ends, possibly a read error. The chain uses TRBV10-3 and TRBJ1-1; TRBD1 agrees at 7 bases. This CDR3 has 14 amino acids. Germline lookup yields CDR1 ENHRY and CDR2 SYGVKD. The CDR3 sequence: CASSYGQVFTEAFF. The CDR3 bases are TGTGCCAGCAGTTACGGACAGGTGTTCACTGAAGCTTTCTTT.

This clonotype was found many times. The chain joins TRBV20-1 to TRBJ1-2; a weak D match, TRBD1 (5 bases). This CDR3 is built from 13 residues. Deletions cut 3 bases from V and 2 bases from J, with 10 bases between. CDR1 is DFQATT and CDR2 is SNEGSKA in the germline V gene (reference sequence). The chain's CDR3 is CSARTVNNYGYTF. The CDR3 coding sequence is TGCAGTGCTAGGACAGTTAACAACTATGGCTACACCTTC.

This clonotype was detected many times. The genes are TRBV19 and TRBJ1-2; 9 bases fit TRBD1. The CDR3 totals 11 residues. The V gene's germline CDR1 is LNHDA and CDR2 SQIVND (reference sequence). J gave up 8 bases and V 7 bases, and 2 bases lay outside the gene matches. DNA for the CDR3: TGTGCCAGTATGGGACAGGGCGGCTACACCTTC. Translating it yields CASMGQGGYTF. The variable domain in full, completed from reference TRBV19 and TRBJ1-2, reads DGGITQSPKYLFRKEGQNVTLSCEQNLNHDAMYWYRQDPGQGLRLIYYSQIVNDFQKGDIAEGYSVSREKKESFPLTVTSAQKNPTAFYLCASMGQGGYTFGSGTRLTVV.

This clonotype was found many times. The rearrangement joins TRBV29-1 to TRBJ1-1, with D perhaps TRBD1 (6 bases). CDR1 SQVTM and CDR2 ANQGSEA come from the germline V gene. The CDR3 is 15 residues long. V lost 6 bases and J 2 bases, leaving 19 bases between the germline ends. The CDR3 loop is CSVLMRQAINTEAFF. CDR3 sequence (DNA): TGCAGCGTCTTAATGCGACAGGCTATAAACACTGAAGCTTTCTTT. Looking up the rest from reference TRBV29-1 and TRBJ1-1 gives the full variable domain: SAVISQKPSRDICQRGTSLTIQCQVDSQVTMMFWYRQQPGQSLTLIATANQGSEATYESGFVIDKFPISRPNLTFSTLTVSNMSPEDSSIYLCSVLMRQAINTEAFFGQGTRLTVV.

The chain is built from TRBV11-2 and TRBJ2-3; 9 bases line up with TRBD1. The germline V gene has CDR1 SGHAT and CDR2 FQNNGV. V lost 4 bases, J lost 6 bases, and 8 bases stayed unmatched. CDR3 length: 15 amino acids. CDR3 in DNA: TGTGCCAGCAGCTCGGGGGACAGGGAGGAGGATACGCAGTATTTT. The encoded protein is CASSSGDREEDTQYF. Supplemented by reference TRBV11-2 and TRBJ2-3, the full variable domain reads EAGVAQSPRYKIIEKRQSVAFWCNPISGHATLYWYQQILGQGPKLLIQFQNNGVVDDSQLPKDRFSAERLKGVDSTLKIQPAKLEDSAVYLCASSSGDREEDTQYFGPGTRLTVL.

The genes are TRBV20-1 and TRBJ2-5, with D possibly TRBD2 on 6 matching bases. Trimming removed 1 base from V and 5 bases from J, with 20 bases in between. This CDR3 is built from 16 residues. Germline lookup yields CDR1 DFQATT and CDR2 SNEGSKA (reference sequence). The CDR3 DNA reads TGCAGTGCTAGAGCCCTGGGGACCGGGAGATTCGAGACCCAGTACTTC. Translation gives CSARALGTGRFETQYF.

This clonotype was observed a single time. The chain carries TRBV5-1 and TRBJ1-2; 7 bases agree with TRBD1. Germline values: CDR1 SGHRS, CDR2 YFSETQ. The V segment lost 1 base and the J segment 1 base; nucleotides outside the gene matches: 10. CDR3 length: 17 amino acids. Here the CDR3 DNA reads TGCGCCAGCAGCTTGACCTGGACAGGCGCTAATAACTATGGCTACACCTTC. Encoded protein: CASSLTWTGANNYGYTF.

The V call is TRBV3-1, the J call TRBJ1-2; TRBD1 agrees at 9 bases. With 4 bases clipped from V and 8 bases from J, the junction kept 5 bases outside the gene matches. Germline assignment: CDR1 LGHDT and CDR2 YNNKEL (reference sequence). This CDR3 is 13 amino acids long. The CDR3 region is CASSRTGGWGYTF. The CDR3 coding sequence is TGTGCCAGCAGCCGAACAGGGGGCTGGGGCTACACCTTC.

This clonotype has a count of ten or more. This chain links TRBV15 with TRBJ1-5; D is possibly TRBD1 (5 bases). Germline V gene lookup returns CDR1 LNHNV and CDR2 YYDKDF (reference sequence). The V end lost 1 base, the J end lost 0 bases, and 7 bases lay between the germline ends. The CDR3 length is 15 residues. The DNA of the CDR3 is TGTGCCACCAGCAGAGGGGGGGATAGCAATCAGCCCCAGCATTTT. Translating gives CATSRGGDSNQPQHF.

V and J are TRBV5-1 and TRBJ2-3; 11 bases are shared with TRBD2. The V gene end was trimmed by 0 bases and the J gene end by 5 bases; junction bases not matched to a gene: 5. CDR3 length: 16 residues. Germline V gene data show CDR1 as SGHRS and CDR2 as YFSETQ. CDR3: CASSLVSGGAGDTQYF. The CDR3 DNA is TGCGCCAGCAGCTTGGTTAGCGGGGGGGCTGGAGATACGCAGTATTTT. The variable domain in full, with the rest retrieved from reference TRBV5-1 and TRBJ2-3, is KAGVTQTPRYLIKTRGQQVTLSCSPISGHRSVSWYQQTPGQGLQFLFEYFSETQRNKGNFPGRFSGRQFSNSRSEMNVSTLELGDSALYLCASSLVSGGAGDTQYFGPGTRLTVL.

This clonotype came up a few times. The missing conserved phenylalanine or tryptophan at the end of this CDR3 makes a read error likely. The chain uses TRBV3-1 and TRBJ1-1; D is unresolved. V lost 4 bases and J 0 bases, leaving 3 bases between the germline ends. This CDR3 is built from 12 residues. Germline V gene lookup returns CDR1 LGHDT and CDR2 YNNKEL (reference sequence). DNA of the CDR3: TGTGCCAGCAGCCGAGTGAACACTGAAGCTTTCCTT. This gives the protein CASSRVNTEAFL.

The chain recombines TRBV29-1 with TRBJ2-2; D is undetermined. V was pared by 4 bases and J by 4 bases, with 7 bases between. Germline V gene sequence: CDR1 SQVTM, CDR2 ANQGSEA. The CDR3 sequence is 12 residues long. The CDR3 is CSVGLFTGELFF. The DNA for the CDR3 is TGCAGCGTTGGACTCTTCACCGGGGAGCTGTTTTTT.

Ten or more counts support this clonotype. The V and J genes are TRBV20-1 and TRBJ1-6; perhaps TRBD1 as D (5 bases). Trimming took 7 bases from V and 3 from J, leaving 19 bases between them. The CDR3 runs 16 residues. CDR1 DFQATT and CDR2 SNEGSKA come from the germline V gene (reference sequence). CDR3 protein: CSVLTGAGIYNSPLHF. The CDR3 coding sequence is TGCAGTGTCTTAACAGGTGCAGGGATCTATAATTCACCCCTCCACTTT.

This chain connects TRBV15 to TRBJ1-3; D possibly corresponds to TRBD1 (5 bases). The V gene lost 3 bases and the J gene lost 0 bases, with 9 bases spanning the gap. This CDR3 has 15 residues. Germline V gene lookup returns CDR1 LNHNV and CDR2 YYDKDF (reference sequence). The CDR3 DNA is TGTGCCACCAGCAGCGTCGGGGCCTCTGGAAACACCATATATTTT. It translates to CATSSVGASGNTIYF. The full variable domain, rest sourced from reference TRBV15 and TRBJ1-3, is DAMVIQNPRYQVTQFGKPVTLSCSQTLNHNVMYWYQQKSSQAPKLLFHYYDKDFNNEADTPDNFQSRRPNTSFCFLDIRSPGLGDTAMYLCATSSVGASGNTIYFGEGSWLTVV.

Remarks on this clonotype: With a much larger clone just one base away, this may be a read error. The CDR3 ends on some other residue instead of the conserved phenylalanine or tryptophan, so this is likely a read error. The chain employs TRBV20-1 and TRBJ1-2; D is ambiguous. The CDR3 runs 13 residues. Germline CDR1 is DFQATT and CDR2 is SNEGSKA (reference sequence). Trimming left V 1 base short and J 4 bases short, with 10 bases between. In nucleotides, the CDR3 is TGCAGTGCTAGAGGGCCCGCCAGCTATGGCTACACCCTC. Protein: CSARGPASYGYTL.

This clonotype has only a few counts. V is TRBV20-1 and J is TRBJ2-7; D is possibly TRBD1 (8 bases). Trimming stripped 5 bases from V and 4 bases from J, with 21 bases between. Germline V gene data show CDR1 as DFQATT and CDR2 as SNEGSKA (reference sequence). The CDR3 covers 15 residues. CDR3 sequence reads: CSAQTPDRGLYEQYF. DNA of the CDR3: TGCAGTGCTCAAACCCCAGACAGGGGACTATACGAGCAGTACTTC.

The CDR3 region has the DNA TGTGCCATCAGTGCCCGAGGACAGGGGAAGGGAGACACTGAAGCTTTCTTT. Translated, it gives CAISARGQGKGDTEAFF. The J gene is TRBJ1-1, the V gene TRBV10-3; 9 bases are shared with TRBD1. V trimming: 4 bases; J trimming: 3 bases; junction bases outside the gene matches: 12. CDR3 length: 17 residues. The germline V gene encodes CDR1 ENHRY and CDR2 SYGVKD.

This chain uses TRBV10-3 with TRBJ2-1, with no clear D. The DNA end is more similar to TRBJ2-7, so the J call may be wrong. This CDR3 spans 15 amino acids. CDR1 ENHRY and CDR2 SYGVKD come from the germline V gene. CDR3 loop: CAISESRLSVNEQYF. The CDR3, as DNA: TGTGCCATCAGTGAGTCGCGATTGTCGGTCAACGAGCAGTACTTC.

The rearrangement joins TRBV10-3 to TRBJ2-2; TRBD2 aligns across 7 bases. Germline CDR1 and CDR2: ENHRY and SYGVKD. The CDR3 runs to 14 residues. The trim removed 3 bases at V and 7 bases at J, leaving 5 bases unmatched. CDR3 loop: CAISDGAGVGELFF. The CDR3 bases are TGTGCCATCAGTGATGGGGCGGGAGTCGGGGAGCTGTTTTTT.

This clonotype was observed many times. The chain recombines TRBV10-3 with TRBJ1-5; no clear D gene. Trimming removed 2 bases from V and 4 bases from J, with 3 bases in between. This CDR3 has 12 amino acids. CDR1 ENHRY and CDR2 SYGVKD come from the germline V gene. CDR3 loop: CAISEGNQPQHF. The CDR3 bases are TGTGCCATCAGTGAGGGGAATCAGCCCCAGCATTTT.

There are many counts of this clonotype. The genes are TRBV24-1 and TRBJ2-1; no clear D. The CDR3 is made up of 15 amino acids. Germline-derived CDR1 and CDR2 are KGHDR and SFDVKD. Trimming stripped 4 bases from V and 4 bases from J, with 13 bases between. The CDR3, as DNA: TGTGCCACCAGTGACAGACGTCCCCAGTACAATGAGCAGTTCTTC. Its translation is CATSDRRPQYNEQFF.

This clonotype was seen more than once but under ten times. The V gene is TRBV6-5, the J gene TRBJ1-1; maybe TRBD1 (5 bases). Per the germline V gene, CDR1 is MNHEY and CDR2 is SVGAGI. The CDR3 has 15 residues. V was cut by 5 bases and J by 4 bases, with 17 bases left in between. The CDR3 nucleotides read TGTGCCAGCAGTCCACAACTATCCGGGGGCACTGAAGCTTTCTTT. Its protein is CASSPQLSGGTEAFF.